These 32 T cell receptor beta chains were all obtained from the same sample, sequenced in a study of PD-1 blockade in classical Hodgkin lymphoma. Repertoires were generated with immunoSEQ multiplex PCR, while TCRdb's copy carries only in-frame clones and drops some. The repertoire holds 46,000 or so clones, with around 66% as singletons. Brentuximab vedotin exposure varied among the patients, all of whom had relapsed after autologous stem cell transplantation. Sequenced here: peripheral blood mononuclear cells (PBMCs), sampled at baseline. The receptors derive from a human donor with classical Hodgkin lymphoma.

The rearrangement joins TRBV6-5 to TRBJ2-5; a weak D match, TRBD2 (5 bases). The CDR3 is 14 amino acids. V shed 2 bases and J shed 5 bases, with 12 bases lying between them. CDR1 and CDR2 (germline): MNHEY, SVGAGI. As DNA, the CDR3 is TGTGCCAGCAGTTACGGGCTAGCCCGGGAGACCCAGTACTTC. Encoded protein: CASSYGLARETQYF.

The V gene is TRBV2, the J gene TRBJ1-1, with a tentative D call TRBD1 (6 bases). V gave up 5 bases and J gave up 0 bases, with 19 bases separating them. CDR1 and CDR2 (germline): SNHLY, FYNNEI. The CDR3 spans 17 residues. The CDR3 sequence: CASSSLPQGLVNTEAFF. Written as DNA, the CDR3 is TGTGCCAGCAGTTCCCTACCTCAGGGGTTAGTGAACACTGAAGCTTTCTTT.

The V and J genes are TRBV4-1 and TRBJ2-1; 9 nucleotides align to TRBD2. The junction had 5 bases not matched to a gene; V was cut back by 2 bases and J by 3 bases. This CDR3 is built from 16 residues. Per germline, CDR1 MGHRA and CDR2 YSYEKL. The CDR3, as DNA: TGCGCCAGCAGCCAATATTATAGCGGGAGCTACAATGAGCAGTTCTTC. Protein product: CASSQYYSGSYNEQFF.

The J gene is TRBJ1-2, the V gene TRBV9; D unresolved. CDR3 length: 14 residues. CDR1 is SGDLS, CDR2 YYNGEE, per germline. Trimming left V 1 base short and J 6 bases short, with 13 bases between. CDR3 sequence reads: CASSVLPGNNGYTF. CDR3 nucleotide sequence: TGTGCCAGCAGCGTACTCCCGGGGAATAATGGCTACACCTTC.

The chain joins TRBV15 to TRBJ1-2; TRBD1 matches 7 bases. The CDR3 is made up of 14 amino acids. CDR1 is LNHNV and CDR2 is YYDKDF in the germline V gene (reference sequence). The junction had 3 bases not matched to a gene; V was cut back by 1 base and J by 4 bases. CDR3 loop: CATSRGQGFYGYTF. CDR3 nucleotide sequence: TGTGCCACCAGCAGAGGACAGGGATTCTATGGCTACACCTTC.

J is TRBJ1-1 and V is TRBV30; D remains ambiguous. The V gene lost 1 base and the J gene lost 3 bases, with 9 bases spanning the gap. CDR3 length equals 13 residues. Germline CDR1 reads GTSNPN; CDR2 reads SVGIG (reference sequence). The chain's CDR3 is CAWSGRSDTEAFF. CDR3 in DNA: TGTGCCTGGAGTGGACGCAGCGACACTGAAGCTTTCTTT.

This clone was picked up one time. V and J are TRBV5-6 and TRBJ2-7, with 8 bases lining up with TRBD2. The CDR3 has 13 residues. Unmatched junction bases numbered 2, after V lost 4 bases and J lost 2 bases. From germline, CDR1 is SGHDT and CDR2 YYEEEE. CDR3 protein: CASSPGLAYEQYF. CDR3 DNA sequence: TGTGCCAGCAGCCCGGGACTAGCCTACGAGCAGTACTTC.

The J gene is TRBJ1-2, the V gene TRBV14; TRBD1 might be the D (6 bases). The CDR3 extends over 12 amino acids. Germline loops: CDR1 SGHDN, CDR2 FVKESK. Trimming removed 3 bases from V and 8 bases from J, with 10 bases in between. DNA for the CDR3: TGTGCCAGCAGCCAGTACGACAGGGGCTACACCTTC. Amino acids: CASSQYDRGYTF.

The CDR3 DNA is TGTGCCACACGGACAGGGGTAGGCAATGAGCAGTTCTTC. Translating gives CATRTGVGNEQFF. The rearrangement uses TRBV7-2 and TRBJ2-1; TRBD1 agrees at 9 bases. In germline, CDR1 is SGHTA, CDR2 FQGNSA. This CDR3 has 13 residues. After removal of 10 bases from V and 6 bases from J, the junction contained 7 bases not matched to a gene.

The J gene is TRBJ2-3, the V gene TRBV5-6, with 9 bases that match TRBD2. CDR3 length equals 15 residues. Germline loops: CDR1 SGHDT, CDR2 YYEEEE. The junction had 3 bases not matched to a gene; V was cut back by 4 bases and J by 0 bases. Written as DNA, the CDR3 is TGTGCCAGCAGCCTAGCGGGGATAAGCACAGATACGCAGTATTTT. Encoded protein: CASSLAGISTDTQYF.

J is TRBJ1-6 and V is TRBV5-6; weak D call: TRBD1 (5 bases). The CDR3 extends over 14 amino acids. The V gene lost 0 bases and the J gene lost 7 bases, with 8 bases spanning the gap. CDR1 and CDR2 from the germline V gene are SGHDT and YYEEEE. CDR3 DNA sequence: TGTGCCAGCAGCTTGGGGCAGGGAAATTCACCCCTCCACTTT. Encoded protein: CASSLGQGNSPLHF. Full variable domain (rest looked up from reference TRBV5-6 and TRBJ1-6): DAGVTQSPTHLIKTRGQQVTLRCSPKSGHDTVSWYQQALGQGPQFIFQYYEEEERQRGNFPDRFSGHQFPNYSSELNVNALLLGDSALYLCASSLGQGNSPLHFGNGTRLTVT.

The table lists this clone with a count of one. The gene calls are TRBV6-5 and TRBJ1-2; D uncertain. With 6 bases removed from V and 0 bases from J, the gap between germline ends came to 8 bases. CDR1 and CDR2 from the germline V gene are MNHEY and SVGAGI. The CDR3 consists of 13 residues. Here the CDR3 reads CASSLQANYGYTF. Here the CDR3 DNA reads TGTGCCAGCAGCCTTCAGGCTAACTATGGCTACACCTTC.

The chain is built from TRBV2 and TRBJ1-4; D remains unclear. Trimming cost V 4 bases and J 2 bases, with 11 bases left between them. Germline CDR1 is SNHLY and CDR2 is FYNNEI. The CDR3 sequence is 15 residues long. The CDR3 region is CASSALVGTNEKLFF. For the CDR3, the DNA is TGTGCCAGCAGTGCCCTGGTCGGGACTAATGAAAAACTGTTTTTT.

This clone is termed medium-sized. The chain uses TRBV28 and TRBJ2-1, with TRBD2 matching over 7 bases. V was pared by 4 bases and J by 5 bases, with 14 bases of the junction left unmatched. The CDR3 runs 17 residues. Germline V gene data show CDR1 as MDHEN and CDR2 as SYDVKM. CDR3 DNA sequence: TGTGCCAGCAGTTCCATGGAGACTAGCTGGGAGAACAATGAGCAGTTCTTC. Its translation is CASSSMETSWENNEQFF.

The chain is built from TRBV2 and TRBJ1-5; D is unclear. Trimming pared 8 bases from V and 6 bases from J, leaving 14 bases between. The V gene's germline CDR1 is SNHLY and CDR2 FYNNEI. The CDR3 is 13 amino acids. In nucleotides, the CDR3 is TGTGCCAGCGGCCAGAGCCTTGTTCAGCCCCAGCATTTT. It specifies CASGQSLVQPQHF.

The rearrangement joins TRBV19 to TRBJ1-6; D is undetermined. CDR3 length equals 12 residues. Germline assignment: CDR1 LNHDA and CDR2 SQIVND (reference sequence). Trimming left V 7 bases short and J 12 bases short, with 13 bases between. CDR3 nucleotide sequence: TGTGCCAGTAATGATAGGGAGTTACCCCTCCACTTT. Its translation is CASNDRELPLHF.

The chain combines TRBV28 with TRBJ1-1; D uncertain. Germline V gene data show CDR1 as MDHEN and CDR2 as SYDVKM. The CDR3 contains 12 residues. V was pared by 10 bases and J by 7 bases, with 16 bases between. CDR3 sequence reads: CATRLASLEAFF. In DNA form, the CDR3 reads TGTGCCACCAGACTTGCTAGCCTTGAAGCTTTCTTT.

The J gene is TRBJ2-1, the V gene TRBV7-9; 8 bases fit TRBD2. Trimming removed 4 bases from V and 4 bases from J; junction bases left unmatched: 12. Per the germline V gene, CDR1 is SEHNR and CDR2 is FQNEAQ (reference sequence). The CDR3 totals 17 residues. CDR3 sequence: CASSSGGGPGIYNEQFF. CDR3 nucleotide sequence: TGTGCCAGCAGCTCCGGGGGGGGTCCCGGGATATACAATGAGCAGTTCTTC.

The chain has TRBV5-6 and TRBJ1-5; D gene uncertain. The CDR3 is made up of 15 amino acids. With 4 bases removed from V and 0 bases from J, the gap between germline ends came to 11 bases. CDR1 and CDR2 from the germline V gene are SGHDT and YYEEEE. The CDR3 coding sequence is TGTGCCAGCAGCCGATGGGGTTTTAGCAATCAGCCCCAGCATTTT. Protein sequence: CASSRWGFSNQPQHF.

CDR3 residues: CASSLGQTSPDTQYF. In DNA form, the CDR3 reads TGCGCCAGCAGCTTAGGACAGACTAGTCCCGATACGCAGTATTTT. This chain joins TRBV5-1 and TRBJ2-3; D possibly matches TRBD1 or TRBD2 (6 bases each). From germline, CDR1 is SGHRS and CDR2 YFSETQ. The germline V and J ends were trimmed by 2 bases and 6 bases, with 16 bases remaining between them. The CDR3 contains 15 residues.

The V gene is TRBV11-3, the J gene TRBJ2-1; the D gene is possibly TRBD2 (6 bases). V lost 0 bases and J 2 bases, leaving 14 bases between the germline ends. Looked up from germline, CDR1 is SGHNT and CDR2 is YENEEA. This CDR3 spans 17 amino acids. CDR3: CASSLDSGLQAYNEQFF. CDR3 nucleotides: TGTGCCAGCAGCTTAGATTCGGGACTCCAAGCCTACAATGAGCAGTTCTTC.

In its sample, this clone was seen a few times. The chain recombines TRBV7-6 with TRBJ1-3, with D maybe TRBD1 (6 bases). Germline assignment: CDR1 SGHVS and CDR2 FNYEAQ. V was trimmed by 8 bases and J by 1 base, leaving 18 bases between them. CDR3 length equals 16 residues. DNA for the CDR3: TGTGCCAGCGGCACGGGTCAGGGGTTGTCTGGAAACACCATATATTTT. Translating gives CASGTGQGLSGNTIYF. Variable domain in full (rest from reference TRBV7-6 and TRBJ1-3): GAGVSQSPRYKVTKRGQDVALRCDPISGHVSLYWYRQALGQGPEFLTYFNYEAQQDKSGLPNDRFSAERPEGSISTLTIQRTEQRDSAMYRCASGTGQGLSGNTIYFGEGSWLTVV.

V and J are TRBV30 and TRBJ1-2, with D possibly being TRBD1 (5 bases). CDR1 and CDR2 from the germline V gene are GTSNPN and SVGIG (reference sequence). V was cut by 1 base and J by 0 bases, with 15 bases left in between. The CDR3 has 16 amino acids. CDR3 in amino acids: CAWSDWGGSPNYGYTF. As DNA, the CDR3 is TGTGCCTGGAGTGACTGGGGCGGCTCTCCTAACTATGGCTACACCTTC.

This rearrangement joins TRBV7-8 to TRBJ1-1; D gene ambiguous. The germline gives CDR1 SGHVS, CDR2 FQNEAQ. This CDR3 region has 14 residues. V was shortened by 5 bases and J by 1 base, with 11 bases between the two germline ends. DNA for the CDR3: TGTGCCAGCAGCCCAGATACGGCGAACACTGAAGCTTTCTTT. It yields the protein CASSPDTANTEAFF.

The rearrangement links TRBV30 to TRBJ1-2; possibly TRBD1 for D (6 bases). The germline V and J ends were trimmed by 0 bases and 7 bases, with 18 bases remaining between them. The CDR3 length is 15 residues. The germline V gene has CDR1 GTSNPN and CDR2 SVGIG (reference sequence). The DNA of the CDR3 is TGTGCCTGGAGTGTATTCTCCAGGGGAGGGAGTGGCTACACCTTC. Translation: CAWSVFSRGGSGYTF.

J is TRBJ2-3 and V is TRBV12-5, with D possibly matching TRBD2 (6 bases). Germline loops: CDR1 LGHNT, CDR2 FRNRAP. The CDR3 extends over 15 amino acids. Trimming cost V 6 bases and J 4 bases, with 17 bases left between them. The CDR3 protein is CASGGGPRRPDTQYF. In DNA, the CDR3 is TGTGCTAGTGGGGGGGGACCCCGGAGGCCAGATACGCAGTATTTT.

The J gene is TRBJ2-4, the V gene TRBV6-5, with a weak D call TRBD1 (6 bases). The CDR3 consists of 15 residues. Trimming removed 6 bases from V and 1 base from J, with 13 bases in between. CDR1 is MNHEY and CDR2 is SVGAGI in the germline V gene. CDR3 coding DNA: TGTGCCAGCAGCGACAGGCTGGAGGCCAAAAACATTCAGTACTTC. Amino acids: CASSDRLEAKNIQYF.

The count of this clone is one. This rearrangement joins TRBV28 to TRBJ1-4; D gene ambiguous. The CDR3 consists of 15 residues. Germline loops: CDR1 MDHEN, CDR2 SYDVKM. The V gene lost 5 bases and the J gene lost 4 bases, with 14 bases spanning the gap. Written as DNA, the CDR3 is TGTGCCAGCAGTCTACTATCGGGTCGTAATGAAAAACTGTTTTTT. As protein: CASSLLSGRNEKLFF.

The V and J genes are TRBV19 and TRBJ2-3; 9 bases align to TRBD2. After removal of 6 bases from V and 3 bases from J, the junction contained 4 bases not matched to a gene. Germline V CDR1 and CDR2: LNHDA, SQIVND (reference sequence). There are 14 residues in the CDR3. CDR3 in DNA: TGTGCCAGTAGCGGCGGGGGGGGGACAGATACGCAGTATTTT. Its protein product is CASSGGGGTDTQYF.

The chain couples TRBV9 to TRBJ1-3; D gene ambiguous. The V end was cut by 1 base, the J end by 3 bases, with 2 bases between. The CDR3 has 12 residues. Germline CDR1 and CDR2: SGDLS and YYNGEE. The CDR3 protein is CASSVSGNTIYF. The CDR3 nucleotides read TGTGCCAGCAGCGTAAGTGGAAACACCATATATTTT.

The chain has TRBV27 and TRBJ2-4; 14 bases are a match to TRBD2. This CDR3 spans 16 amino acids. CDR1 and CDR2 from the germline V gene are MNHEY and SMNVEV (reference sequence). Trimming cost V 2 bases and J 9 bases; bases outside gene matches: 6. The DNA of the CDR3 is TGTGCCAGCAGTTTACAGACTAGCGGGGGGGCGGGCATTCAGTACTTC. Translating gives CASSLQTSGGAGIQYF.

The CDR3 sequence is CASSLPGALNEQFF. Written as DNA, the CDR3 is TGTGCCAGCAGTTTACCGGGGGCCTTGAATGAGCAGTTCTTC. The chain joins TRBV27 to TRBJ2-1, with D perhaps given as TRBD1 or TRBD2 (6 bases each). Germline CDR1 and CDR2: MNHEY and SMNVEV (reference sequence). V lost 2 bases and J lost 7, with 12 bases in between. The CDR3 spans 14 residues.